This T cell receptor beta chain emerged from a study of monozygotic twins with inflammatory bowel disease. Study observations and caveats: Treatment differences in immunosuppression may have added variability to the repertoires of patients.

With the 5' RACE reads reprocessed, TCRdb shows one record per CDR3 protein and no DNA. The specimen's table records 93,000 or so distinct CDR3 sequences. This CDR3 has 12 residues. Germline V lookup: CDR1 MDHEN, CDR2 SYDVKM. As concerns this clonotype: Its target is unknown.

The sample was blood. The receptor was derived from a human donor with ulcerative colitis or Crohn's disease, or a healthy co-twin of an affected twin (not recorded which). V is TRBV28 and J is TRBJ2-7. This CDR3 reads CASSFQDYEQYF.